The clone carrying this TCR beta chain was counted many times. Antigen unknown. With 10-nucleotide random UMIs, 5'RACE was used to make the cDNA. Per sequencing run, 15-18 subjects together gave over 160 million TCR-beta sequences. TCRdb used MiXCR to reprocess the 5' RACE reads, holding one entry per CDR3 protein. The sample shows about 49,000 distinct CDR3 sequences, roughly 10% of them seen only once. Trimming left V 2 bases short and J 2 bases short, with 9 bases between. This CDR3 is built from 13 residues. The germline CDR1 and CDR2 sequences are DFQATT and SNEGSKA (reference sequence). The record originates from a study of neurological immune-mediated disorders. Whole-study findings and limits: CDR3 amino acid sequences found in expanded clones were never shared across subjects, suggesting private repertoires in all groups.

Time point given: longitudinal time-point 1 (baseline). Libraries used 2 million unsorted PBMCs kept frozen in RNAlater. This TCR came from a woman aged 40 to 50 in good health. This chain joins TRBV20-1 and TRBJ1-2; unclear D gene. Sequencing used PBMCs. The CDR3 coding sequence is TGCAGTGCTAGACCCAGCGAAAACTATGGCTACACCTTC. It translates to CSARPSENYGYTF.